Below are 29 T cell receptor beta chains sequenced from a single sample in a study of identical twins. TCRdb itself ran the 5' RACE reads through MiXCR, one entry per CDR3 protein. The table has about 920,000 distinct CDR3 sequences, 12% seen once. A further study also used this sample, focusing on yellow fever vaccine responses in identical twins.

The sequencing input was PBMCs. The receptors derive from a young woman in good health.

This clonotype was picked up a small number of times. The gene calls are TRBV5-1 and TRBJ1-6; 11 nucleotides match TRBD1. J lost 8 bases, V lost 2 bases, and 6 bases had no gene match. The CDR3 is 16 amino acids. From germline, CDR1 is SGHRS and CDR2 YFSETQ. The CDR3 spells CASSFYPGQGDSPLHF. The CDR3 DNA follows: TGCGCCAGCAGCTTTTATCCGGGACAGGGGGATTCACCCCTCCACTTT. Based on the CDR3 plus reference TRBV5-1 and TRBJ1-6, the full variable domain is KAGVTQTPRYLIKTRGQQVTLSCSPISGHRSVSWYQQTPGQGLQFLFEYFSETQRNKGNFPGRFSGRQFSNSRSEMNVSTLELGDSALYLCASSFYPGQGDSPLHFGNGTRLTVT.

The CDR3 DNA follows: TGCGCCAGCAGCCGGACAGGTTCCCACGAGCAGTACGTC. As protein: CASSRTGSHEQYV. This rearrangement joins TRBV5-1 to TRBJ2-7; TRBD1 agrees at 7 bases. This CDR3 comprises 13 residues. Germline CDR1 is SGHRS and CDR2 is YFSETQ. With 4 bases clipped from V and 5 bases from J, the junction kept 6 bases outside the gene matches.

The rearrangement joins TRBV28 to TRBJ1-5, with 10 bases lining up with TRBD1. Looked up from germline, CDR1 is MDHEN and CDR2 is SYDVKM. The CDR3 runs to 16 residues. V dropped 3 bases and J dropped 2; count of bases not matched to a gene: 4. CDR3 protein: CASSLSGQGGNQPQHF. CDR3 DNA sequence: TGTGCCAGCAGTTTGTCTGGACAGGGGGGCAATCAGCCCCAGCATTTT.

The chain links TRBV4-2 to TRBJ2-1; D is undetermined. The germline V gene has CDR1 LGHNA and CDR2 YNFKEQ. Trimming pared 1 base from V and 8 bases from J, leaving 9 bases between. This CDR3 region has 13 residues. The CDR3 loop reads CASSQGWGDEQFF. CDR3 nucleotides: TGTGCCAGCAGCCAAGGTTGGGGTGATGAGCAGTTCTTC.

The J gene is TRBJ2-3, the V gene TRBV19; 9 bases agree with TRBD1. The CDR3 covers 14 residues. Trimming at V came to 4 bases and at J to 6 bases, leaving 5 bases not matched to a gene. CDR1 is LNHDA, CDR2 SQIVND, per germline (reference sequence). In DNA form, the CDR3 reads TGTGCCAGTAGTAACAGGGGGCTTGTGGATACGCAGTATTTT. Translated, it gives CASSNRGLVDTQYF.

V and J are TRBV7-2 and TRBJ2-1; TRBD2 matches at 11 bases. The V gene end was trimmed by 5 bases and the J gene end by 3 bases; junction bases not matched to a gene: 6. Germline CDR1 and CDR2: SGHTA and FQGNSA. The CDR3 sequence is 16 residues long. The CDR3 DNA reads TGTGCCAGCAGCCAACAGGGACTAGCGGACTACAATGAGCAGTTCTTC. It codes for CASSQQGLADYNEQFF.

This clonotype has a handful of counts. The rearrangement links TRBV14 to TRBJ1-4; a possible D gene is TRBD1 (6 bases). Trimming shortened V by 5 bases and J by 8 bases, and 9 bases separated the two germline ends. The CDR3 runs to 12 residues. Germline-derived CDR1 and CDR2 are SGHDN and FVKESK. In nucleotides, the CDR3 is TGTGCCAGCAGCGTCACAGGGGAAAAACTGTTTTTT. Translated, it gives CASSVTGEKLFF. The full variable domain, rest sourced from reference TRBV14 and TRBJ1-4, is EAGVTQFPSHSVIEKGQTVTLRCDPISGHDNLYWYRRVMGKEIKFLLHFVKESKQDESGMPNNRFLAERTGGTYSTLKVQPAELEDSGVYFCASSVTGEKLFFGSGTQLSVL.

In its sample, this clonotype was seen a few times. V usage is TRBV4-2 and J usage is TRBJ2-7; D might be TRBD2 (5 bases). Trimming left V 1 base short and J 2 bases short, with 12 bases between. The V gene's germline CDR1 is LGHNA and CDR2 YNFKEQ. The CDR3 is made up of 15 amino acids. The CDR3 loop is CASSQAKRTTYEQYF. As DNA, the CDR3 is TGTGCCAGCAGCCAAGCCAAGCGGACCACCTACGAGCAGTACTTC.

Only a few counts were recorded for this clonotype. V gene TRBV20-1 combines with J gene TRBJ2-2; D may be TRBD1 or TRBD2 (6 bases each). Deletions cut 6 bases from V and 4 bases from J, with 15 bases between. The CDR3 runs 14 residues. The germline CDR1 and CDR2 sequences are DFQATT and SNEGSKA (reference sequence). The CDR3 nucleotides read TGCAGTGCGCTGTCGGGGGCGGGCACCGGGGAGCTGTTTTTT. It yields the protein CSALSGAGTGELFF.

The CDR3 loop reads CASSLWGTGGNTIYF. For the CDR3, the DNA is TGTGCCAGCAGTTTATGGGGGACAGGGGGAAACACCATATATTTT. The V and J genes are TRBV12-3 or TRBV12-4 and TRBJ1-3; 9 bases are shared with TRBD1. V lost 2 bases, J lost 4 bases, and 3 bases stayed unmatched. This CDR3 contains 15 residues.

The genes are TRBV5-1 and TRBJ2-7, with D perhaps matching TRBD1 (6 bases). This CDR3 is built from 16 residues. Germline CDR1 and CDR2: SGHRS and YFSETQ. Between the trimmed V and J ends, which lost 4 bases and 1 base, there was a span of 18 bases. The CDR3 bases are TGCGCCAGCAGCCTAACCCGGGACATCGATTCCTACGAGCAGTACTTC. Residues: CASSLTRDIDSYEQYF.

V usage is TRBV14 and J usage is TRBJ2-7; D possibly uses TRBD1 or TRBD2 (5 bases each). The CDR3 totals 15 residues. CDR1 is SGHDN and CDR2 is FVKESK in the germline V gene. V lost 4 bases and J 0 bases, leaving 13 bases between the germline ends. CDR3 DNA: TGTGCCAGCAGCCCCGAGTGGGGGAGCTCCTACGAGCAGTACTTC. It specifies CASSPEWGSSYEQYF. Variable domain in full (rest from reference TRBV14 and TRBJ2-7): EAGVTQFPSHSVIEKGQTVTLRCDPISGHDNLYWYRRVMGKEIKFLLHFVKESKQDESGMPNNRFLAERTGGTYSTLKVQPAELEDSGVYFCASSPEWGSSYEQYFGPGTRLTVT.

The rearrangement links TRBV7-8 to TRBJ2-1; D gene uncertain. The CDR3 covers 17 residues. Germline-derived CDR1 and CDR2 are SGHVS and FQNEAQ. The germline V and J ends were trimmed by 2 bases and 6 bases, with 20 bases remaining between them. CDR3: CASSLTRGRSPINEQFF. Here the CDR3 DNA reads TGTGCCAGCAGCTTAACACGCGGACGGTCCCCAATCAATGAGCAGTTCTTC.

This clonotype came up a few times. This sequence joins TRBV18 and TRBJ2-7, with D unclear. The CDR3 is 13 residues long. Trimming took off 1 base at V and 3 bases at J, with 7 bases between the two ends. Germline V CDR1 and CDR2: KGHSH, LQKENI. In DNA, the CDR3 is TGTGCCAGCTCACCACAGGCTGACTACGAGCAGTACGTC. It is translated as CASSPQADYEQYV.

This chain connects TRBV5-1 to TRBJ1-5; 7 bases are shared with TRBD1. The CDR3 spans 15 residues. V was pared by 4 bases and J by 3 bases, with 7 bases of the junction left unmatched. In germline, CDR1 is SGHRS, CDR2 YFSETQ. The CDR3 loop reads CASSRGQGPNQPQHF. The CDR3 coding sequence is TGCGCCAGCAGCAGGGGGCAGGGGCCCAATCAGCCCCAGCATTTT.

The sample holds a few counts of this clonotype. The rearrangement uses TRBV20-1 and TRBJ2-7; D gene ambiguous. Deletions cut 3 bases from V and 3 bases from J, with 12 bases between. CDR1 DFQATT and CDR2 SNEGSKA come from the germline V gene (reference sequence). CDR3 length: 13 residues. The CDR3 region is CSASRLAHYEQYF. CDR3 nucleotide sequence: TGCAGTGCTAGTCGGTTAGCTCACTACGAGCAGTACTTC.

This chain connects TRBV7-9 to TRBJ2-3, with D possibly matching TRBD2 (6 bases). The V end lost 6 bases, the J end lost 4 bases, and 20 bases lay between the germline ends. This CDR3 region has 16 residues. CDR1 and CDR2 (germline): SEHNR, FQNEAQ (reference sequence). As DNA, the CDR3 is TGTGCCAGCAGGAAAAGTGCGGCGCGGGGCCCAGATACGCAGTATTTT. Its translation is CASRKSAARGPDTQYF.

The V and J genes are TRBV20-1 and TRBJ2-3; perhaps TRBD2 as D (5 bases). The CDR3 consists of 12 residues. Trimming took off 8 bases at V and 4 bases at J, with 13 bases between the two ends. Germline V gene lookup returns CDR1 DFQATT and CDR2 SNEGSKA (reference sequence). The CDR3 DNA is TGCAGTTCCAGTGGAGGAGCAGATACGCAGTATTTT. This gives the protein CSSSGGADTQYF.

This clonotype was seen more than once but under ten times. V usage is TRBV24-1 and J usage is TRBJ2-3; D is undetermined. V lost 3 bases, J lost 2 bases, and 11 bases lay in between. From germline, CDR1 is KGHDR and CDR2 SFDVKD. This CDR3 contains 15 residues. This CDR3 reads CATSDPFLNTDTQYF. The DNA of the CDR3 is TGTGCCACCAGTGATCCTTTCTTAAACACAGATACGCAGTATTTT.

The J gene is TRBJ2-3, the V gene TRBV18; D unclear. There are 13 residues in the CDR3. In germline, CDR1 is KGHSH, CDR2 LQKENI. With 5 bases removed from V and 3 bases from J, the gap between germline ends came to 9 bases. The DNA of the CDR3 is TGTGCCAGCTCAGTTGTGGAGACAGATACGCAGTATTTT. Its protein product is CASSVVETDTQYF.

This clonotype was detected a few times. V usage is TRBV7-6 and J usage is TRBJ1-6; D remains ambiguous. Germline assignment: CDR1 SGHVS and CDR2 FNYEAQ. This CDR3 is built from 14 residues. V lost 5 bases, J lost 8 bases, and 13 bases lay in between. CDR3 in DNA: TGTGCCAGCAGCCCCGGTTTCGGAGATTCACCCCTCCACTTT. Protein: CASSPGFGDSPLHF. Full variable domain (rest looked up from reference TRBV7-6 and TRBJ1-6): GAGVSQSPRYKVTKRGQDVALRCDPISGHVSLYWYRQALGQGPEFLTYFNYEAQQDKSGLPNDRFSAERPEGSISTLTIQRTEQRDSAMYRCASSPGFGDSPLHFGNGTRLTVT.

The table lists this clonotype with a count of one. The CDR3 sequence: CASSGDRTVNYGYTF. CDR3 DNA sequence: TGTGCCAGCAGTGGGGATCGGACAGTTAACTATGGCTACACCTTC. The rearrangement uses TRBV2 and TRBJ1-2, with TRBD1 as a possible D gene (6 bases). CDR1 and CDR2 from the germline V gene are SNHLY and FYNNEI. Trimming left V 4 bases short and J 1 base short, with 13 bases between. The CDR3 consists of 15 residues.

At least ten counts were recorded for this clonotype. The rearrangement links TRBV12-3 or TRBV12-4 to TRBJ2-2; perhaps D is TRBD1 or TRBD2 (5 bases each). The CDR3 length is 15 residues. Trimming left V 3 bases short and J 5 bases short, with 13 bases between. The CDR3 sequence is CASSFPGDLTGELFF. Written as DNA, the CDR3 is TGTGCCAGCAGTTTTCCCGGGGACCTTACCGGGGAGCTGTTTTTT.

The table lists this clonotype with a few counts. The chain couples TRBV29-1 to TRBJ2-1, with 7 positions matching TRBD2. The trim removed 4 bases at V and 0 bases at J, leaving 18 bases unmatched. The CDR3 is made up of 19 amino acids. In germline, CDR1 is SQVTM, CDR2 ANQGSEA. CDR3 amino acids: CSVGASASGDALSYNEQFF. The CDR3, as DNA: TGCAGCGTTGGGGCGAGCGCTAGCGGAGACGCCCTCTCCTACAATGAGCAGTTCTTC.

This clonotype occurred many times. This chain uses TRBV5-1 with TRBJ1-6, with D maybe TRBD1 (5 bases). Deletions cut 4 bases from V and 6 bases from J, with 11 bases between. Germline CDR1 is SGHRS and CDR2 is YFSETQ. The CDR3 is 14 residues long. The CDR3 DNA follows: TGCGCCAGCAGCCCCCGGGACGGTAATTCACCCCTCCACTTT. Its protein is CASSPRDGNSPLHF.

V gene TRBV5-1 combines with J gene TRBJ2-1; D may be TRBD2 (6 bases). CDR1 is SGHRS, CDR2 YFSETQ, per germline. V dropped 4 bases and J dropped 4 bases, with 18 bases sitting between them. The CDR3 totals 16 residues. The CDR3 DNA is TGCGCCAGCAGCCCCCACAGCGGGCTTTTATACAATGAGCAGTTCTTC. Translation: CASSPHSGLLYNEQFF. Full variable domain (outside the CDR3, taken from reference TRBV5-1 and TRBJ2-1): KAGVTQTPRYLIKTRGQQVTLSCSPISGHRSVSWYQQTPGQGLQFLFEYFSETQRNKGNFPGRFSGRQFSNSRSEMNVSTLELGDSALYLCASSPHSGLLYNEQFFGPGTRLTVL.

There are a few counts of this clonotype. This chain links TRBV27 with TRBJ1-1, with D maybe TRBD1 (5 bases). CDR3 size: 12 residues. CDR1 and CDR2 (germline): MNHEY, SMNVEV (reference sequence). Trimming stripped 4 bases from V and 6 bases from J, with 9 bases between. CDR3 amino acids: CASSSGRAEAFF. CDR3 bases: TGTGCCAGCAGTTCGGGGCGCGCTGAAGCTTTCTTT.

The rearrangement joins TRBV12-3 or TRBV12-4 to TRBJ1-5; D call uncertain. This CDR3 comprises 14 residues. V shed 5 bases and J shed 2 bases, with 10 bases lying between them. In DNA, the CDR3 is TGTGCCAGCAGTGTGCGGAAGGGCAATCAGCCCCAGCATTTT. Translated: CASSVRKGNQPQHF.

The rearrangement joins TRBV6-1 to TRBJ1-2; TRBD1 matches at 9 bases. After removal of 7 bases from V and 4 bases from J, the junction contained 7 bases not matched to a gene. Germline V gene data show CDR1 as MNHNS and CDR2 as SASEGT. The CDR3 length is 14 residues. CDR3 residues: CASNPGQGSYGYTF. The CDR3 coding sequence is TGTGCCAGCAACCCGGGACAGGGATCCTATGGCTACACCTTC.